This T cell receptor beta chain was documented in a study of OX40 agonist ivuxolimab in advanced cancers. Broadly, across the study: Ivuxolimab was an agonistic, fully human IgG2 monoclonal antibody directed against OX40 (CD134), a costimulatory receptor. Intravenous ivuxolimab was administered to patients every 2 weeks at six dose levels: 0.01, 0.1, 0.3, 1.5, 3 and 10 mg/kg. Of the approximately 54 patients in dose escalation, about 20 had hepatocellular carcinoma, roughly 15 had melanoma, 9 had renal cell carcinoma and 9 had head and neck cancer. The dose-escalation cohort was over 70% male with a mean age of around 62 years, ranging from about 20 to 80. Patients were allowed to have had prior anti-PD-1, anti-PD-L1 or anti-CTLA-4 therapy, and 40% of the dose-escalation patients had previously received checkpoint inhibitors. Partial responses occurred in three dose-escalation patients, of whom one had hepatocellular carcinoma and two had cutaneous melanoma. The purpose of peripheral TCRbeta sequencing was to test whether ivuxolimab changed TCR sequence diversity and led to clonal T-cell expansion. The paper reports the monotherapy dose-escalation portion (N of about 51 patients) of the phase I ivuxolimab trial.

For sequencing of the TCRbeta CDR3 region, genomic DNA was extracted from the sorted cells. TCRbeta CDR3 regions were sequenced using the immunoSEQ Assay. The source is immuneACCESS, and TCRdb retained only in-frame sequences with V and J called. Part of the clones is not carried over; for the studies checked, unresolved V genes explain less than half of this, and the remainder is unexplained. A total of 60,000 or so clones appear in this sample, over 75% of them only once. The top ten hold about 1.9% of the sample. The trial excluded patients who had a history of autoimmune disease or who were on systemic immunosuppression. Peripheral blood for TCR sequencing was drawn from every dose cohort at baseline, at cycle 4 day 1 and at cycle 7 day 1. Samples came from an open-label, multicenter, first-in-human phase I dose-escalation trial of ivuxolimab. The trial enrolled adults with locally advanced or metastatic head and neck squamous cell, hepatocellular, melanoma or renal cell carcinoma. CD4+ and CD8+ T cells were sorted separately from peripheral blood before TCR sequencing.

This clone was picked up one time. This receptor's antigen is unknown. The input lacks base qualities; no much larger clone sits a single base away. The sample holds other DNA sequences that translate to the same CDR3. The germline V gene sets CDR1 to SGHVS and CDR2 to FQNEAQ. Between the V and J ends, shortened by 1 base and 7 bases respectively, the junction contains 7 bases. From cysteine to phenylalanine, the CDR3 is 13 amino acids long. Only the CDR3 portion is preserved as DNA: 39 bases, with reading frame beginning at the first base. Points the paper makes about the study in general: On average, CD8+ T cells showed more expanded clones than CD4+ T cells after ivuxolimab. Low levels of normalized T-cell clonal expansion were also seen in some patients who did not respond. In the 0.1-3.0 mg/kg groups, partial responders had among the lowest normalized peripheral clonal expansion, particularly in CD8+ T cells. At doses of 0.1 to 3.0 mg/kg, clonal expansion of both CD4+ and CD8+ T cells in blood was seen between baseline and week 6. Antigen specificity was not determined for the clonally expanded peripheral T cells.

The source material was CD4+ or CD8+ T cells sorted from blood, sampled in a trial of the OX40 agonist ivuxolimab. This receptor was identified in an adult with an advanced solid tumor such as melanoma, head and neck, liver or kidney cancer. Here the chain combines TRBV7-8 and TRBJ2-2; the D gene cannot be named for sure. DNA sequence: TGTGCCAGCAGCTTAGGGGGTGGCGGGGAGCTGTTTTTT. This gives the protein CASSLGGGGELFF.